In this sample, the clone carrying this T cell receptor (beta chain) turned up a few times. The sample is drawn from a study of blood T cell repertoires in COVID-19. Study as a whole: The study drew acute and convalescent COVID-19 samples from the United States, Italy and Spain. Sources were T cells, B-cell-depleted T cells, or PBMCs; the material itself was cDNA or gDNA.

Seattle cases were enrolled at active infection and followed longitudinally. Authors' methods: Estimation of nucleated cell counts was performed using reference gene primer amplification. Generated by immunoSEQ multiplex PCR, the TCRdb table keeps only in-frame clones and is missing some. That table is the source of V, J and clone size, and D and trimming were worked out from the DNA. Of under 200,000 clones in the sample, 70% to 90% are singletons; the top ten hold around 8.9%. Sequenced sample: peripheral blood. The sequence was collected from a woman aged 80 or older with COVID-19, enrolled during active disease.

DNA of the CDR3: TGTGCCAGCAGTGAAATATCAGATACGCAGTATTTT. Translation gives CASSEISDTQYF. The chain recombines TRBV2 with TRBJ2-3; no firm D call. V lost 2 bases and J 4 bases, leaving 4 bases between the germline ends. Germline V lookup: CDR1 SNHLY, CDR2 FYNNEI. The CDR3 totals 12 residues.